This T cell receptor (beta chain) was found in a study of blood T cells in healthy people across ages. Through a sample-barcoded 5' primer and a J-beta primer mix, a second PCR was run for roughly 7 to 12 cycles. From the 5' RACE reads, TCRdb called clonotypes with MiXCR, one entry per CDR3 protein. The data hold 1.5 million or so distinct CDR3 sequences, with approximately 38% observed a single time. CDR1 SNHLY and CDR2 FYNNEI come from the germline V gene. The CDR3 contains 15 residues. Unmatched junction bases numbered 6, after V lost 3 bases and J lost 4 bases. The sequencing sample was made of blood. This chain connects TRBV2 to TRBJ2-7, with 10 bases fitting TRBD1. The receptor's source is a woman between 18 and 29 years old in good health. CDR3 residues: CASSDPTGGEYEQYF. The CDR3 DNA is TGTGCCAGCAGTGACCCGACAGGGGGCGAGTACGAGCAGTACTTC.